This T cell receptor (beta chain) comes out of a study of persistence of HIV-infected CD4 T cells. This was the immunoSEQ version 4 assay in survey mode. The data were produced by immunoSEQ multiplex PCR, yet TCRdb's version contains in-frame clones alone and is incomplete. The top ten hold approximately 1% of the sample, which has over 30,000 clones, approximately 78% seen once. With regard to this clone: Its antigen is as yet unknown.

An overlapping HIV-1 Gag peptide pool stimulated these cells at about 1 ug/peptide/mL. Memory cells lacking CD40L and CD69 with high CD45RO were sorted. Plasma HIV-1 RNA stayed below 50 copies/mL for at least 4 years. Anti-CD28/CD49d costimulation, CD40-blocking antibody and enfuvirtide were given to CD8-depleted PBMCs for 15 to 20 hours. Whole-study findings and limits: TCR oligoclonality correlated with proviral oligoclonality in the same sorted populations.

The CDR3 has 16 residues. CDR1 and CDR2 from the germline V gene are GTSNPN and SVGIG (reference sequence). V was clipped by 1 base and J by 1 base, with 14 bases between them. V and J are TRBV30 and TRBJ1-3, with D possibly being TRBD1 (6 bases). Sequenced material: cultured CD4+ T cells from PBMCs, taken from a patient who received antiretroviral therapy. This receptor was obtained from an adult with HIV. The donor label of this sample is uncertain. In DNA, the CDR3 is TGTGCCTGGAGTGCAACCGGGACAAGTTCTGGAAACACCATATATTTT. Its protein is CAWSATGTSSGNTIYF.